A selection of T cell receptor beta chains follows, all from one sample in a study of T cells in Graves' hyperthyroidism and ophthalmopathy. One entry per CDR3 protein, called by TCRdb with MiXCR from the multiplex PCR reads. The sample contains approximately 270,000 distinct CDR3 sequences, roughly 15% of which appear only once. Sequenced input: blood. The receptors come from a woman in her thirties or forties with Graves' hyperthyroidism that later progressed to Graves' ophthalmopathy. The CDR3 runs from the conserved cysteine through the conserved F or W. The D gene is left open where the match is weak. A row's size may be missing; if present it is once, few, many or a size class.

20,TRBV4-1,-,-,TRBJ2-6,TGCGCCAGCAGCCCCGCTAAGGACCGGCCGCTTACCTCTGGGGCCAACGTCCTGACTTTC,CASSPAKDRPLTSGANVLTF
13,TRBV10-2,many,-,TRBJ2-2,TGCGCCAGCAGTGAGCCTGACACCGGGGAGCTGTTTTTT,CASSEPDTGELFF
17,TRBV9,-,-,TRBJ2-2,TGTGCCAGCAGCGTATTTCGTTCCGGAGGAGGCACCGGGGAGCTGTTTTTT,CASSVFRSGGGTGELFF
14,TRBV19,many,-,TRBJ2-1,TGTGCCAGTAGTATCTCCCCAGCGTACAATGAGCAGTTCTTC,CASSISPAYNEQFF
16,TRBV2,many,-,TRBJ2-1,TGTGCCAGCAGTGAAGGATCTTCTCGGTACTACGCTGAGCAGTTCTTC,CASSEGSSRYYAEQFF
15,TRBV14,-,-,TRBJ1-3,TGTGCCAGCAGCCATGAACAGGTTTTTGGAAACACCATATATTTT,CASSHEQVFGNTIYF
13,TRBV27,few,-,TRBJ2-3,TGTGCCAGCAGTTACCAGCGGGTGGATACGCAGTATTTT,CASSYQRVDTQYF
16,TRBV3-1,-,TRBD2,TRBJ2-3,TGTGCCAGCAGCCAAGATCTAGCTAGCGGGGGGAATACGCAGTATTTT,CASSQDLASGGNTQYF
13,TRBV28,many,-,TRBJ2-1,TGTGCCAGCAGTGCTTCGGGAGAACGGGAGCAGTTCTTC,CASSASGEREQFF
16,TRBV11-2,-,TRBD2,TRBJ2-7,TGTGCCAGCAGCCCACTCCGGCGGGGGGGGAACTACGAGCAGTACTTC,CASSPLRRGGNYEQYF
13,TRBV4-2,many,-,TRBJ1-1,TGTGCCAGCAGCCAAGCAGGGGCCACTGAAGCTTTCTTT,CASSQAGATEAFF
20,TRBV7-2,-,TRBD2,TRBJ2-2,TGTGCCAGCAGCCGCCAGGGACTAGCGGGAGGGAACCTATACACCGGGGAGCTGTTTTTT,CASSRQGLAGGNLYTGELFF
17,TRBV7-9,many,-,TRBJ1-1,TGTGCCAGCAGCCTCGAGGTCCGGGAACTAATGAACACTGAAGCTTTCTTT,CASSLEVRELMNTEAFF
13,TRBV25-1,many,-,TRBJ1-1,TGTGCCAGCAGTGATCCAGGCTACACTGAAGCTTTCTTT,CASSDPGYTEAFF
14,TRBV6-1,-,-,TRBJ2-7,TGTGCCAGCACTCCCACGCAGGGATCCTACGAGCAGTACTTC,CASTPTQGSYEQYF
18,TRBV6-1,many,TRBD2,TRBJ2-3,TGTGCCAGCAGCATAGGACTAGCGGGAGGGCGAAACACAGATACGCAGTATTTT,CASSIGLAGGRNTDTQYF
18,TRBV19,-,TRBD1,TRBJ1-4,TGTGCCAGTAGTCCACGGGGACAGCCGACTGCAACTAATGAAAAACTGTTTTTT,CASSPRGQPTATNEKLFF
13,TRBV9,few,-,TRBJ2-1,TGTGCCAGCAGCAGGGAGGTAGACAATGAGCAGTTCTTC,CASSREVDNEQFF
15,TRBV5-6,-,-,TRBJ2-3,TGTGCCAGCAGCTTGATGGGGGGTTCGCCAGATACGCAGTATTTT,CASSLMGGSPDTQYF
19,TRBV12-3/TRBV12-4,many,TRBD2,TRBJ2-2,TGTGCCAGCAGTTCTGGGGGATCTAGCGGGAGCTCGGTTTCGGGGGAGCTGTTTTTT,CASSSGGSSGSSVSGELFF
14,TRBV7-6,-,-,TRBJ2-7,TGTGCCGGCAGCTTAGCCGGGTATTCCTACGAGCAGTACTTC,CAGSLAGYSYEQYF
15,TRBV6-1,many,TRBD1,TRBJ1-5,TGTGCCAGCAGTATCCCAGGGACAGGGGTAGGGCCCCAGCATTTT,CASSIPGTGVGPQHF